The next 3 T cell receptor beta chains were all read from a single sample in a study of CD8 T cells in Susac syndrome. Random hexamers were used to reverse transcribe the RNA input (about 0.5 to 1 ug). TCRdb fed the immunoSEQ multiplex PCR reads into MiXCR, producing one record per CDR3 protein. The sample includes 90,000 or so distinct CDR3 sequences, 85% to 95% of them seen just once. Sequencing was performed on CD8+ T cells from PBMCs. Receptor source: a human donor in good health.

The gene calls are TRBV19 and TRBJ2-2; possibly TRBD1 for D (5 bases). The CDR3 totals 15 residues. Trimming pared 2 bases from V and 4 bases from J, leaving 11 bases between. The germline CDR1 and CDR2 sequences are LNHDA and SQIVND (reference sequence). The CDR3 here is CASSIQGAATGELFF. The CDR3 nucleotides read TGTGCCAGTAGTATACAGGGTGCGGCCACCGGGGAGCTGTTTTTT.

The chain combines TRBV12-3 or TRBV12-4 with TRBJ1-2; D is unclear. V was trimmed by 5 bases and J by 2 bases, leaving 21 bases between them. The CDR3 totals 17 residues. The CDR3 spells CASSLVGLPPENYGYTF. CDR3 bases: TGTGCCAGCAGTCTCGTAGGACTACCCCCGGAGAACTATGGCTACACCTTC.

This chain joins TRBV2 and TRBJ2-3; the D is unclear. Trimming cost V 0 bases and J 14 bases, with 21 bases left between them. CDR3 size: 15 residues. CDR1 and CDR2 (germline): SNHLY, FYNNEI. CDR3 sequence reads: CASSEALVAWPRRYF. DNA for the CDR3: TGTGCCAGCAGTGAAGCGCTTGTTGCCTGGCCCAGGAGGTATTTT.